These T cell receptor beta chains were read from a single sample in a study of blood T cells in healthy people across ages. Each CDR3 protein gets one entry after TCRdb re-called the 5' RACE reads with MiXCR. Found here are 1.2 million to 1.5 million distinct CDR3 sequences, almost 60% of them singletons; the top ten hold 6.7%. Sequenced: blood. These receptors were taken from a man between 18 and 29 years old in good health. CDR3s include the opening cysteine and the closing phenylalanine or tryptophan. The D gene is left open where the match is weak. Only some rows state a clone size, as once, few, many or a class for expanded clones.

cdr3_length | j_call | v_call | clone_size | d_call | cdr3_nt | cdr3_aa
17 | TRBJ2-1 | TRBV2 | . | TRBD2 | TGTGCCAGCAGTACCCGAAGAGGGACTAGGGGTTTGGGTGAGCAGTTCTTC | CASSTRRGTRGLGEQFF
17 | TRBJ1-5 | TRBV5-5 | once | . | TGTGCCAGCAGCCTCCGCGCCCTTGAGGGACGCAATCAGCCCCAGCATTTT | CASSLRALEGRNQPQHF
15 | TRBJ2-7 | TRBV20-1 | . | TRBD2 | TGCAGTGTTATTAGGGGGCTAGCGGGGGAATACGAGCAGTACTTC | CSVIRGLAGEYEQYF
17 | TRBJ2-3 | TRBV13 | once | TRBD1 | TGTGCCAGCAGCTTCGCCCGGGACAGGGGGTCCACAGATACGCAGTATTTT | CASSFARDRGSTDTQYF
13 | TRBJ2-1 | TRBV5-5 | once | . | TGCGCCAGCAGCTTGTGGGGTAGCAGTGAGCAGTTCTTC | CASSLWGSSEQFF
16 | TRBJ1-5 | TRBV7-2 | . | TRBD1 | TGTGCCAGCAGTACCAACCCAGGGGGATATATTCAACCCCAGCATTTT | CASSTNPGGYIQPQHF
13 | TRBJ1-2 | TRBV30 | . | TRBD1 | TGTGCCTGGAGGCGACAGGGGATGGGTGGCTACACCTTC | CAWRRQGMGGYTF
13 | TRBJ2-1 | TRBV25-1 | . | . | TGTGCCAGCAGTGAGCCGCCAGCGAATGAGCAGTTCTTC | CASSEPPANEQFF
13 | TRBJ1-1 | TRBV20-1 | . | . | TGCAGTGCTAGACCCAGGGAGAACACTGAAGCTTTCTTT | CSARPRENTEAFF
14 | TRBJ2-2 | TRBV4-3 | . | . | TGCGCCAGCAGCCAAGCGTCTCACACCGGGGAGCTGTTTTTT | CASSQASHTGELFF
15 | TRBJ2-1 | TRBV6-2/TRBV6-3 | . | TRBD1 | TGTGCCAGCAGTTACTCGACAGGGGTCTCCTACGAGCAGTTCTTC | CASSYSTGVSYEQFF
16 | TRBJ2-1 | TRBV4-1 | . | TRBD2 | TGCGCCAGCAGCCTCCCCCGGGACTACTCCTACAATGAGCAGTTCTTC | CASSLPRDYSYNEQFF
16 | TRBJ2-2 | TRBV5-6 | . | . | TGTGCCAGCAGCCTAGTCGGCTTAAGAAACACCGGGGAGCTGTTTTTT | CASSLVGLRNTGELFF
13 | TRBJ1-4 | TRBV20-1 | few | . | TGCAGTGTTTTGGGACCCAAAGGGGAAAAACTGTTTTTT | CSVLGPKGEKLFF
14 | TRBJ2-5 | TRBV5-5 | few | TRBD2 | TGTGCCAGCAGCTTTGCAGCGGGGGAAGAGACCCAGTACTTC | CASSFAAGEETQYF
17 | TRBJ2-7 | TRBV4-2 | few | TRBD2 | TGTGCCAGCAGCCAAGAATTAGGGCTAGCGGGTGACTACGAGCAGTACTTC | CASSQELGLAGDYEQYF
15 | TRBJ2-1 | TRBV20-1 | . | . | TGCAGTGCTAGGGTCGCTAGCCTGGGGGGCAATGAGCAGTTCTTC | CSARVASLGGNEQFF
14 | TRBJ1-6 | TRBV20-1 | . | . | TGCAGTGCTGGGAGGCACTCCTATAATTCACCCCTCCACTTT | CSAGRHSYNSPLHF
14 | TRBJ1-2 | TRBV27 | few | . | TGTGCCAGCAGTTCCCTTGACAGGACAAAGGGCTACACCTTC | CASSSLDRTKGYTF
17 | TRBJ2-3 | TRBV4-3 | . | TRBD2 | TGCGCCAGCAGACACGGACTAGCGGGGGGGCCTGCAGATACGCAGTATTTT | CASRHGLAGGPADTQYF
15 | TRBJ2-1 | TRBV5-1 | . | TRBD2 | TGCGCCAGCAGCTTGGAGACTAGCGGGGCGGGGGAGCAGTTCTTC | CASSLETSGAGEQFF
14 | TRBJ2-7 | TRBV10-3 | . | . | TGTGCCATCCAGAAGGAGCCGGATTACTACGAGCAGTACTTC | CAIQKEPDYYEQYF
14 | TRBJ1-6 | TRBV28 | . | . | TGTGCCAGCAGTTTTGGAGGTGGCGATTCACCCCTCCACTTT | CASSFGGGDSPLHF
17 | TRBJ2-1 | TRBV7-8 | . | TRBD2 | TGTGCCAGCAGCCCAACCCCCGGGACTAGCGTTTACAATGAGCAGTTCTTC | CASSPTPGTSVYNEQFF
13 | TRBJ1-6 | TRBV7-9 | . | . | TGTGCCAGCAGCCCCCGAAGCGAGTCACCCCTCCACTTT | CASSPRSESPLHF
16 | TRBJ1-2 | TRBV12-3/TRBV12-4 | once | TRBD1 | TGTGCCAGCAGTAAGACAGGGGGGATGGTCGCCTATGGCTACACCTTC | CASSKTGGMVAYGYTF
17 | TRBJ2-7 | TRBV11-2 | . | . | TGTGCCAGCAGCTTAGATGGGCTCGCGGAGGGCATGGACGAGCAGTACTTC | CASSLDGLAEGMDEQYF
12 | TRBJ1-1 | TRBV28 | once | TRBD1 | TGTGCCAGCAGCCGTCAGGACAGGATGGCTTTCTTT | CASSRQDRMAFF
14 | TRBJ2-5 | TRBV20-1 | . | . | TGCAGTCCCGGACCGGCAGCTATTCAGGAGGCCCAGTACTTC | CSPGPAAIQEAQYF
13 | TRBJ2-7 | TRBV5-1 | . | . | TGCGCCGGCAGCCCTGACAGGATCTGCGAGCAGTACTTC | CAGSPDRICEQYF
13 | TRBJ2-1 | TRBV6-5 | . | . | TGTGCCAGCAGTGACATCAGCAACAATGAGCAGTTCTTC | CASSDISNNEQFF
15 | TRBJ2-7 | TRBV15 | once | . | TGTGCCACCAGCAGCGACCGGGACTCTTCTCGGGAGCAGTACTTC | CATSSDRDSSREQYF
17 | TRBJ2-1 | TRBV10-3 | once | . | TGTGCCACCCAAGGGTCGGACAGTCCCCTCTCCTACAATGAGCAGTTCTTC | CATQGSDSPLSYNEQFF
13 | TRBJ2-5 | TRBV15 | few | . | TGTGCCACCAGTAGGGATCCACGGGAGACCCAGTACTTC | CATSRDPRETQYF
15 | TRBJ2-7 | TRBV7-2 | . | TRBD1 | TGTGCCAGCAGCTTAGAGGGCAGGGGGTCGGCCGAGCAGTACTTC | CASSLEGRGSAEQYF
13 | TRBJ1-4 | TRBV29-1 | . | . | TGCAGCGTTGAGGGGGGGGCCGAAGAAAAACTGTTTTTT | CSVEGGAEEKLFF
15 | TRBJ2-5 | TRBV7-2 | . | . | TGTGCCAGCAGCTTAGTGGCGCGGATCCAAGAGACCCAGTACTTC | CASSLVARIQETQYF
15 | TRBJ2-7 | TRBV27 | few | TRBD2 | TGTGCCAGCAGAAATGGGGGGGAGAGCTACTACGAGCAGTACTTC | CASRNGGESYYEQYF
16 | TRBJ2-5 | TRBV10-3 | . | . | TGTGCCATCAGTAACTTTCCGGACCACAGGTCAGAGACCCAGTACTTC | CAISNFPDHRSETQYF
18 | TRBJ1-5 | TRBV6-5 | . | TRBD1 | TGTGCCAGCAGTTACTCGCTCGGACAGGGAGATAGCAATCAGCCCCAGCATTTT | CASSYSLGQGDSNQPQHF
11 | TRBJ2-1 | TRBV10-3 | many | . | TGTGCCATCAGTGAGAACAATGAGCAGTTCTTC | CAISENNEQFF
14 | TRBJ2-5 | TRBV12-3/TRBV12-4 | few | . | TGTGCCAGCAGTCCTCAGCTGTACCAAGAGACCCAGTACTTC | CASSPQLYQETQYF
15 | TRBJ1-4 | TRBV7-9 | . | . | TGTGCCAGCAGCTTTGGCCCGCCGGGTAATGAAAAACTGTTTTTT | CASSFGPPGNEKLFF
10 | TRBJ2-7 | TRBV5-1 | . | . | TGCGCCAGCAGCCAGTACGAGCAGTACTTC | CASSQYEQYF
14 | TRBJ2-1 | TRBV5-1 | few | TRBD1 | TGCGCCAGCAGCTTGGACCGACAGGGTGGTGAGCAGTTCTTC | CASSLDRQGGEQFF
16 | TRBJ1-6 | TRBV27 | . | TRBD1 | TGTGCCAGCGCTACTCCCGGGACAGAATATAATTCACCCCTCCACTTT | CASATPGTEYNSPLHF
16 | TRBJ1-2 | TRBV11-2 | once | TRBD1 | TGTGCCAGCAGCGGTACCTGGGACAGGGTCGGACATGGCTACACCTTC | CASSGTWDRVGHGYTF
15 | TRBJ1-2 | TRBV4-1 | . | . | TGCGCCAGCAGCCACTCTGACAGGTTCGGCTATGGCTACACCTTC | CASSHSDRFGYGYTF
15 | TRBJ2-7 | TRBV27 | . | TRBD2 | TGTGCCAGCAGTTTAAAGGGCGGGGGATCCTACGAGCAGTACTTC | CASSLKGGGSYEQYF
12 | TRBJ2-7 | TRBV6-5 | once | . | TGTGCCAGCAGTTACTCCCCAGGGGCCCAGTACTTC | CASSYSPGAQYF
14 | TRBJ2-5 | TRBV7-9 | . | TRBD2 | TGTGCCACTATCGAGCGGGAGTGGTCGGAGACCCAGTACTTC | CATIEREWSETQYF
14 | TRBJ1-4 | TRBV29-1 | . | . | TGCAGCGTTGCAAAGGGGAAAAGGGGGGAAAAACTGTTTTTT | CSVAKGKRGEKLFF
14 | TRBJ1-3 | TRBV7-8 | . | . | TGTGCCAGCAGCCCACCGCATTTTGGAAACACCATATATTTT | CASSPPHFGNTIYF